Each of the 17 T cell receptor beta chains below was sequenced from the same sample in a study of CD8 T cells in Susac syndrome. The RNA, 0.5 to 1 ug, was put through reverse transcription using random hexamers. One entry per CDR3 protein, called by TCRdb with MiXCR from the immunoSEQ multiplex PCR reads. The data contain 170,000 or so distinct CDR3 sequences, approximately 95% of them singletons. The sequencing input was CD4+ T cells from PBMCs. The receptors shown here come from a human donor with Susac syndrome.

This clonotype was seen once. This chain links TRBV2 with TRBJ2-7; 9 bases line up with TRBD2. Germline values: CDR1 SNHLY, CDR2 FYNNEI. This CDR3 is built from 14 residues. J was trimmed by 6 bases and V by 6 bases; bases with no gene match: 9. The CDR3 nucleotides read TGTGCCAGCAGCCCGACTAGCGGACGTTTCGAGCAGTACTTC. This sequence encodes CASSPTSGRFEQYF. The whole variable domain, filled in from reference TRBV2 and TRBJ2-7, reads EPEVTQTPSHQVTQMGQEVILRCVPISNHLYFYWYRQILGQKVEFLVSFYNNEISEKSEIFDDQFSVERPDGSNFTLKIRSTKLEDSAMYFCASSPTSGRFEQYFGPGTRLTVT.

The chain has TRBV5-4 and TRBJ2-5, with a possible D match to TRBD2 (6 bases). V was pared by 0 bases and J by 5 bases, with 14 bases between. CDR3 length: 15 amino acids. CDR1 and CDR2 from the germline V gene are SGHNT and YYREEE (reference sequence). CDR3 sequence: CASSLAGPGVETQYF. The CDR3 DNA reads TGTGCCAGCAGCTTGGCCGGGCCGGGGGTGGAGACCCAGTACTTC.

This clonotype was seen once. This chain joins TRBV7-2 and TRBJ2-2; TRBD2 aligns across 9 bases. The junction had 7 bases not matched to a gene; V was cut back by 1 base and J by 7 bases. The CDR3 spans 16 residues. Germline loops: CDR1 SGHTA, CDR2 FQGNSA. Here the CDR3 reads CASSLGRGRAGGELFF. The CDR3 nucleotides read TGTGCCAGCAGCTTAGGGCGCGGGAGGGCCGGCGGGGAGCTGTTTTTT.

The sample holds a few counts of this clonotype. The chain recombines TRBV12-3 or TRBV12-4 with TRBJ2-7; 7 positions agree with TRBD2. The junction had 4 bases not matched to a gene; V was cut back by 1 base and J by 4 bases. CDR3 length: 14 residues. The CDR3 loop is CASSLVASGYEQYF. In nucleotides, the CDR3 is TGTGCCAGCAGTTTAGTGGCTAGCGGTTACGAGCAGTACTTC.

The rearrangement uses TRBV5-6 and TRBJ2-5; unclear D gene. Trimming pared 0 bases from V and 0 bases from J, leaving 9 bases between. From germline, CDR1 is SGHDT and CDR2 YYEEEE. CDR3 length: 15 amino acids. As DNA, the CDR3 is TGTGCCAGCAGCTTGGGCACGGTGAACCAAGAGACCCAGTACTTC. It translates to CASSLGTVNQETQYF.

The V and J genes are TRBV9 and TRBJ2-2; no firm D call. Germline V gives CDR1 SGDLS, CDR2 YYNGEE. Trimming pared 0 bases from V and 1 base from J, leaving 13 bases between. The CDR3 is made up of 17 amino acids. The CDR3 nucleotides read TGTGCCAGCAGCGTAGATGTGGGATCCGGGAACACCGGGGAGCTGTTTTTT. This codes for CASSVDVGSGNTGELFF. Together with reference TRBV9 and TRBJ2-2, the CDR3 gives the full variable domain: DSGVTQTPKHLITATGQRVTLRCSPRSGDLSVYWYQQSLDQGLQFLIQYYNGEERAKGNILERFSAQQFPDLHSELNLSSLELGDSALYFCASSVDVGSGNTGELFFGEGSRLTVL.

CDR3 nucleotides: TGCGCCAGCAGCCAAGAGCAACCCGGGGAGCTGTTTTTT. Translated: CASSQEQPGELFF. The genes are TRBV4-3 and TRBJ2-2; no firm D call. Germline V CDR1 and CDR2: LGHNA, YSLEER. This CDR3 region has 13 residues. V lost 0 bases and J lost 6, with 5 bases in between.

This CDR3 reads CASSEPRDGPYGNTIYF. CDR3 DNA: TGTGCCAGCAGTGAACCTAGGGACGGACCTTACGGAAACACCATATATTTT. The J gene is TRBJ1-3, the V gene TRBV25-1, with a tentative D call TRBD1 (5 bases). V shed 2 bases and J shed 4 bases, with 18 bases lying between them. CDR3 size: 17 residues. CDR1 is MGHDK and CDR2 is SYGVNS in the germline V gene.

The V call is TRBV29-1, the J call TRBJ1-2, with TRBD1 matching 7 bases. The CDR3 is 13 residues long. V lost 4 bases, J lost 0 bases, and 2 bases stayed unmatched. In germline, CDR1 is SQVTM, CDR2 ANQGSEA. As DNA, the CDR3 is TGCAGCGTTGGACAGGGAGCTAACTATGGCTACACCTTC. Translating gives CSVGQGANYGYTF.

The chain combines TRBV29-1 with TRBJ1-2; unclear D gene. Between the trimmed V and J ends, which lost 0 bases and 5 bases, there was a span of 16 bases. This CDR3 contains 15 residues. Germline V CDR1 and CDR2: SQVTM, ANQGSEA. The CDR3 loop is CSVEDPSLGQYGYTF. Here the CDR3 DNA reads TGCAGCGTTGAAGACCCCTCCTTAGGGCAATATGGCTACACCTTC.

This chain uses TRBV5-4 with TRBJ2-1; TRBD2 agrees at 11 bases. The CDR3 consists of 15 residues. Germline CDR1 is SGHNT and CDR2 is YYREEE (reference sequence). V lost 3 bases to trimming and J lost 10 bases; unmatched junction nucleotides: 9. The CDR3 sequence is CASSYMTSGAREQFF. In nucleotides, the CDR3 is TGTGCCAGCAGCTACATGACTAGCGGGGCTCGGGAGCAGTTCTTC.

This sequence joins TRBV5-1 and TRBJ2-3, with a possible D match to TRBD1 (6 bases). CDR3 length equals 16 residues. Deletions cut 5 bases from V and 2 bases from J, with 18 bases between. CDR1 SGHRS and CDR2 YFSETQ come from the germline V gene. In nucleotides, the CDR3 is TGCGCCAGCAGTCTTGGCCAAGGGGGATACACAGATACGCAGTATTTT. It specifies CASSLGQGGYTDTQYF.

The table lists this clonotype with a count of one. Here the CDR3 reads CASSSLQGSQETQYF. The CDR3 bases are TGTGCCAGCAGCTCCCTACAGGGGAGCCAAGAGACCCAGTACTTC. V and J are TRBV11-2 and TRBJ2-5, with 7 bases aligning to TRBD1. Germline CDR1 reads SGHAT; CDR2 reads FQNNGV. The CDR3 runs 15 residues. V lost 4 bases to trimming and J lost 1 base; unmatched junction nucleotides: 6.

The rearrangement uses TRBV30 and TRBJ2-5, with 11 nucleotides matching TRBD1. The CDR3 covers 16 residues. Per the germline V gene, CDR1 is GTSNPN and CDR2 is SVGIG (reference sequence). Trimming at V came to 3 bases and at J to 5 bases, leaving 11 bases not matched to a gene. The CDR3 sequence is CAWSPWAGQGGETQYF. Here the CDR3 DNA reads TGTGCCTGGAGCCCGTGGGCGGGACAGGGGGGGGAGACCCAGTACTTC.

The CDR3 is CASSTTGRSGANVLTF. The CDR3 coding sequence is TGTGCCAGCAGTACGACAGGGAGATCCGGGGCCAACGTCCTGACTTTC. This chain connects TRBV28 to TRBJ2-6; 7 bases map to TRBD1. Germline V CDR1 and CDR2: MDHEN, SYDVKM. The J segment lost 4 bases and the V segment lost 5 bases, leaving 8 bases of the junction unmatched. CDR3 length: 16 amino acids.

This rearrangement joins TRBV20-1 to TRBJ2-7; no firm D call. Germline lookup yields CDR1 DFQATT and CDR2 SNEGSKA (reference sequence). The V gene lost 5 bases and the J gene lost 2 bases, with 7 bases spanning the gap. The CDR3 runs to 11 residues. This CDR3 reads CSAWGAYEQYF. In nucleotides, the CDR3 is TGCAGTGCTTGGGGTGCCTACGAGCAGTACTTC.

The chain has TRBV30 and TRBJ2-7, with D perhaps assigned TRBD1 or TRBD2 (5 bases each). Trimming pared 2 bases from V and 0 bases from J, leaving 11 bases between. The CDR3 contains 14 residues. CDR1 and CDR2 from the germline V gene are GTSNPN and SVGIG (reference sequence). The CDR3 region is CAWSPGRSSYEQYF. The CDR3 DNA reads as TGTGCCTGGAGTCCGGGACGGAGCTCCTACGAGCAGTACTTC.